What follows is one T cell receptor beta chain and its context. Antigen specificity is unknown. After extraction with the RNeasy kit, 0.5 to 1 ug of the RNA was reverse transcribed using random hexamers. An immunoSEQ multiplex PCR amplified TCR beta CDR3 over 54 Vbeta and 13 Jbeta. TCRdb independently ran MiXCR on the immunoSEQ multiplex PCR reads; one entry per CDR3 protein. The sample has roughly 150,000 distinct CDR3 sequences, approximately 93% seen once. The data stem from a study of CD8 T cells in Susac syndrome. Study findings and constraints: The study recognized that the number of individuals in its TCR sequencing and HLA analysis was relatively small.

TCR beta sequencing covered blood CD8+ and CD4+ T cells. The TEMRA cells underwent FACS enrichment, while the CD8+ and CD4+ T cells underwent negative isolation. The CDR3 loop spans 19 amino acids. Germline V CDR1 and CDR2: GTSNPN, SVGIG (reference sequence). V shed 1 base and J shed 4 bases, with 28 bases lying between them. The sequence derives from a human donor with multiple sclerosis. The chain links TRBV30 to TRBJ1-1, with D perhaps matching TRBD1 (5 bases). Sequenced sample: CD8+ T cells from PBMCs. DNA of the CDR3: TGTGCCTGGAGTGCACCGAGGGACTTAGGGGCCCTAACCATCACTGAAGCTTTCTTT. Translation gives CAWSAPRDLGALTITEAFF.